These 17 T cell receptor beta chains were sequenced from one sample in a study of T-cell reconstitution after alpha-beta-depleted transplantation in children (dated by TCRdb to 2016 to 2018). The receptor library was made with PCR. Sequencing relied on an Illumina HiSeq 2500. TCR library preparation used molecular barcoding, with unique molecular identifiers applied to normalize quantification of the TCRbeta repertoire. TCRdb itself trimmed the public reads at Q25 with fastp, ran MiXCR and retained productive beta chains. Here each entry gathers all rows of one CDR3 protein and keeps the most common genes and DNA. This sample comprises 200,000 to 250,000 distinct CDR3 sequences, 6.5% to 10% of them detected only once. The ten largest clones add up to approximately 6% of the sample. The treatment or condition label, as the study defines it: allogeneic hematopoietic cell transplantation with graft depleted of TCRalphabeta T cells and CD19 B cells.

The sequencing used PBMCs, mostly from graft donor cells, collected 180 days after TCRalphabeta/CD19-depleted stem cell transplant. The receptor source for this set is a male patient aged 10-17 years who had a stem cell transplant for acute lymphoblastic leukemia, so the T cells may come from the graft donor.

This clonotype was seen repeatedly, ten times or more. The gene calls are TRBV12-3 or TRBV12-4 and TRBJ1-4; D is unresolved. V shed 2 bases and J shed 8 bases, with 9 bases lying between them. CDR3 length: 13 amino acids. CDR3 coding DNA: TGTGCCAGCAGTTTAAAGGGTCGCGAAAAACTGTTTTTT. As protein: CASSLKGREKLFF.

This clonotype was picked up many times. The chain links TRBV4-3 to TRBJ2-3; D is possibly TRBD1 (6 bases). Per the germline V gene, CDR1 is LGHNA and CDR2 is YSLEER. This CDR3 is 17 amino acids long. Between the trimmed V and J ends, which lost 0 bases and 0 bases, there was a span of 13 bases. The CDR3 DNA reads TGCGCCAGCAGCCAAGAATGGGGGCCAGCTAGCACAGATACGCAGTATTTT. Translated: CASSQEWGPASTDTQYF.

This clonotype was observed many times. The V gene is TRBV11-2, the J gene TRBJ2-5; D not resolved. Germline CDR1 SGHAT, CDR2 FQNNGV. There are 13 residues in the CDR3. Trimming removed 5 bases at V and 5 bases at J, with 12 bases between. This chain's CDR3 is CASSNTPLETQYF. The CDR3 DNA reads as TGTGCCAGCAGCAACACCCCACTGGAGACCCAGTACTTC.

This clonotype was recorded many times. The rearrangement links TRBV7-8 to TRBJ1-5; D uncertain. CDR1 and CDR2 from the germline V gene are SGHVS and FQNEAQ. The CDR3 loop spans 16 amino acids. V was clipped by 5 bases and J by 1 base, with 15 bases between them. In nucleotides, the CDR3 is TGTGCCAGCAGCGTTCGGCCCGTCCGGAGCAATCAGCCCCAGCATTTT. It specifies CASSVRPVRSNQPQHF.

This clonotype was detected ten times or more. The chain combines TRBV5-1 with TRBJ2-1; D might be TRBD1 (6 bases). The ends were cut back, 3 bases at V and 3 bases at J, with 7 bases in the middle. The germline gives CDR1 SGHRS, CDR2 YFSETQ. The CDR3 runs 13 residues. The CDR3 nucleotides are TGCGCCAGCAGCTGGACAGACTACAATGAGCAGTTCTTC. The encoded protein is CASSWTDYNEQFF.

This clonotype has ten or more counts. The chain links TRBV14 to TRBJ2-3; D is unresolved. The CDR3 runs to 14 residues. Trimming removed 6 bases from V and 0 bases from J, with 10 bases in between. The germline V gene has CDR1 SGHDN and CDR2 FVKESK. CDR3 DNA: TGTGCCAGCAGGGGCAGGCGGAGCACAGATACGCAGTATTTT. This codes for CASRGRRSTDTQYF.

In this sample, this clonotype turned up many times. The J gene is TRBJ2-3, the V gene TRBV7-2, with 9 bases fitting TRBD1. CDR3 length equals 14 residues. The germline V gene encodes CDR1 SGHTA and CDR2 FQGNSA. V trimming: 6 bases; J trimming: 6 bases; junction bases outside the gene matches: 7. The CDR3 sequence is CASSPGQGIDTQYF. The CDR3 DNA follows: TGTGCCAGCAGTCCGGGACAGGGAATCGATACGCAGTATTTT.

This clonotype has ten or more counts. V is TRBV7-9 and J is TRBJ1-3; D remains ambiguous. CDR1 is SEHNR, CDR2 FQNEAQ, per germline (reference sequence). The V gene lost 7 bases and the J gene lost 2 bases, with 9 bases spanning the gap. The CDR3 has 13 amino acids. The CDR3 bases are TGTGCCAGCACCACCATCACTGGAAACACCATATATTTT. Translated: CASTTITGNTIYF.

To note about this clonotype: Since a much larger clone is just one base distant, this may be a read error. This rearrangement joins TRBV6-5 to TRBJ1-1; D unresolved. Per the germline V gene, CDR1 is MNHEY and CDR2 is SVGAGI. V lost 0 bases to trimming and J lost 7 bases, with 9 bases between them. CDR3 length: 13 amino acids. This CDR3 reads CASSYSRRGEAFF. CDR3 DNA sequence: TGTGCCAGCAGTTACTCCCGGCGCGGTGAAGCTTTCTTT.

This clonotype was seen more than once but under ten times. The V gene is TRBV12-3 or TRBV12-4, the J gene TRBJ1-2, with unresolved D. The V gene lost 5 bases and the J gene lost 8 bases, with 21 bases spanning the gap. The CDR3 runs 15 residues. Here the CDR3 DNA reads TGTGCCAGCAGTCCTGGACTTGGGGTCATCGTCGGCTACACCTTC. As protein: CASSPGLGVIVGYTF.

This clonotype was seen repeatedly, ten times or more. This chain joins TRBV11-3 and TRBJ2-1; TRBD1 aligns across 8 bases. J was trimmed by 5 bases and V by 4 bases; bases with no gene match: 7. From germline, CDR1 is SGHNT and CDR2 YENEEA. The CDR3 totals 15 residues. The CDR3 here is CASSSYPQGDNEQFF. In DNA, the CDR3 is TGTGCCAGCAGCTCGTATCCACAGGGGGACAATGAGCAGTTCTTC.

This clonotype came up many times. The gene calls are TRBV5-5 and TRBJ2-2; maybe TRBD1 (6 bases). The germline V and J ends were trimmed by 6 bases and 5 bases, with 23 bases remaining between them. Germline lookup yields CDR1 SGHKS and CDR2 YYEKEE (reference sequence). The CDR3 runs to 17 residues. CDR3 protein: CASTSPGVNTGTGELFF. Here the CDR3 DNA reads TGTGCCAGCACCTCCCCAGGGGTCAATACGGGGACCGGGGAGCTGTTTTTT.

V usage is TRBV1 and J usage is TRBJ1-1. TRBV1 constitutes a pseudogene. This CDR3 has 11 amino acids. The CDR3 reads CTSSQGTEAFF. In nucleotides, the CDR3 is TGCACCAGCAGCCAAGGCACTGAAGCTTTCTTT.

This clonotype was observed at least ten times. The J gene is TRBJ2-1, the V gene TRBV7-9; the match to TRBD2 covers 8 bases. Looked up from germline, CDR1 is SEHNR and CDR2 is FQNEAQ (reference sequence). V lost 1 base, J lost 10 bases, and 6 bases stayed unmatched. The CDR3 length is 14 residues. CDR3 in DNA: TGTGCCAGCAGCTTAGACAGCGGGAGCAGGGAGCAGTTCTTC. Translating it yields CASSLDSGSREQFF.

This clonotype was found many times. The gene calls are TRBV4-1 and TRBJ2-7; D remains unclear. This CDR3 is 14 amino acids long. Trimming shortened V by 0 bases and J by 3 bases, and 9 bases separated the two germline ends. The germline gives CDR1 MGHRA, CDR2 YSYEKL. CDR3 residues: CASSQEGLVYEQYF. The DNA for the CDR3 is TGCGCCAGCAGCCAAGAGGGCCTGGTCTACGAGCAGTACTTC.

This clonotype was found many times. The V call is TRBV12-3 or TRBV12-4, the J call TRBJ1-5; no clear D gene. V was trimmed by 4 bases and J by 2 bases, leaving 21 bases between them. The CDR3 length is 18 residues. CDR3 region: CASSSFPQGRVGNQPQHF. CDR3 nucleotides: TGTGCCAGCAGTTCCTTCCCTCAAGGGAGAGTAGGCAATCAGCCCCAGCATTTT.

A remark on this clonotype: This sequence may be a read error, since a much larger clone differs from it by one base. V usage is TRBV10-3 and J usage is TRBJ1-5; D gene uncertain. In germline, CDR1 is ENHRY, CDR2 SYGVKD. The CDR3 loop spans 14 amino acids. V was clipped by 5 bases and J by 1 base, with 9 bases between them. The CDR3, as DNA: TGTGCCATCAGTACCGGGGAAAGCAATCAGCCCCAGCATTTT. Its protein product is CAISTGESNQPQHF.